The 15 T cell receptor beta chains presented below share a single source sample, sequenced in a study of vaccination effects on CD4 cells after COVID-19. Their antigens are not known. Some clones are missing from TCRdb's copy, which holds only in-frame ones; the method was immunoSEQ multiplex PCR. The sample has some 31,000 clones, 70% seen once. Isolation of CD4+ T cells took place after 10 days of culture. The sample consisted of CD4+ T cells from PBMCs cultured without peptide, taken before COVID-19 vaccination. These TCRs come from a human donor who received a COVID-19 vaccine.

The gene calls are TRBV15 and TRBJ2-1, with 12 bases identical to TRBD2. Germline V gene sequence: CDR1 LNHNV, CDR2 YYDKDF (reference sequence). Trimming took 8 bases from V and 11 from J; bases not matched to a gene: 13. CDR3 length: 15 amino acids. The CDR3 reads CATYNPGLAGTQQFF. CDR3 DNA: TGTGCCACCTACAATCCGGGACTAGCGGGTACCCAGCAGTTCTTC.

This clone was seen a few times. This sequence joins TRBV19 and TRBJ1-5, with D maybe TRBD1 (6 bases). V was pared by 5 bases and J by 0 bases, with 8 bases between. The CDR3 totals 14 residues. Per the germline V gene, CDR1 is LNHDA and CDR2 is SQIVND (reference sequence). The CDR3 loop reads CASSRTDSNQPQHF. The CDR3 coding sequence is TGTGCCAGTAGTCGGACAGATAGCAATCAGCCCCAGCATTTT.

This chain joins TRBV18 and TRBJ2-5; D is unclear. Germline V gene lookup returns CDR1 KGHSH and CDR2 LQKENI. The CDR3 consists of 14 residues. V was shortened by 3 bases and J by 4 bases, with 12 bases between the two germline ends. In DNA form, the CDR3 reads TGTGCCAGCTCACCGCCTGCTAGGGCAGAGACCCAGTACTTC. Protein product: CASSPPARAETQYF.

The chain links TRBV2 to TRBJ1-2; 8 bases are shared with TRBD1. Germline loops: CDR1 SNHLY, CDR2 FYNNEI. There are 14 residues in the CDR3. Trimming at V came to 6 bases and at J to 5 bases, leaving 8 bases not matched to a gene. The CDR3: CASRTGQGGYGYTF. The CDR3 region has the DNA TGTGCCAGCAGAACAGGACAGGGTGGATATGGCTACACCTTC. The entire variable domain, with the rest obtained from reference TRBV2 and TRBJ1-2, is as follows: EPEVTQTPSHQVTQMGQEVILRCVPISNHLYFYWYRQILGQKVEFLVSFYNNEISEKSEIFDDQFSVERPDGSNFTLKIRSTKLEDSAMYFCASRTGQGGYGYTFGSGTRLTVV.

The gene calls are TRBV3-1 (or the pseudogene TRBV3-2) and TRBJ1-1; D remains unclear. The length of the CDR3 is 14 residues. CDR1 and CDR2 (germline): LGHDT, YNNKEL (reference sequence). The V and J ends lost 8 bases and 1 base respectively, with 14 bases between them. CDR3 DNA: TGTGCCAGCGCTCCCGATCGGGAGAACACTGAAGCTTTCTTT. Translating gives CASAPDRENTEAFF.

The J gene is TRBJ1-5, the V gene TRBV6-5; D gene ambiguous. The germline V gene encodes CDR1 MNHEY and CDR2 SVGAGI. The CDR3 has 14 residues. The ends were cut back, 6 bases at V and 8 bases at J, with 17 bases in the middle. CDR3 sequence: CASRPGRVGEPQHF. CDR3 nucleotides: TGTGCCAGCAGACCCGGACGGGTCGGGGAGCCCCAGCATTTT.

V and J are TRBV13 and TRBJ2-3, with a possible D match to TRBD1 (8 bases). The V gene's germline CDR1 is PRHDT and CDR2 FYEKMQ (reference sequence). Trimming removed 5 bases at V and 2 bases at J, with 17 bases between. The CDR3 is 16 residues long. The CDR3 is CASSPGGQVNTDTQYF. The CDR3 DNA is TGTGCCAGCAGCCCGGGGGGACAGGTAAACACAGATACGCAGTATTTT.

The V and J genes are TRBV5-5 and TRBJ1-1; D gene ambiguous. Germline V lookup: CDR1 SGHKS, CDR2 YYEKEE (reference sequence). Trimming took off 1 base at V and 1 base at J, with 14 bases between the two ends. The CDR3 sequence is 16 residues long. CDR3 sequence reads: CASSLLAQPTNTEAFF. Here the CDR3 DNA reads TGTGCCAGCAGCTTGCTGGCCCAGCCAACGAACACTGAAGCTTTCTTT.

The V call is TRBV6-4, the J call TRBJ2-3; D is undetermined. Germline assignment: CDR1 MRHNA and CDR2 SNTAGT. With 2 bases removed from V and 1 base from J, the gap between germline ends came to 4 bases. The CDR3 is 13 amino acids. For the CDR3, the DNA is TGTGCCAGCAGTGACGACGGCACAGATACGCAGTATTTT. Amino acid sequence: CASSDDGTDTQYF.

The J gene is TRBJ2-7, the V gene TRBV5-8; D possibly corresponds to TRBD1 (7 bases). Trimming removed 3 bases at V and 1 base at J, with 14 bases between. This CDR3 contains 15 residues. The germline CDR1 and CDR2 sequences are SGHTS and YDEGEE. This CDR3 is CASSWGAGQSYEQYF. The CDR3, as DNA: TGTGCCAGCAGCTGGGGGGCGGGACAGTCCTACGAGCAGTACTTC.

This chain uses TRBV5-5 with TRBJ1-2; no clear D gene. Trimming took off 0 bases at V and 7 bases at J, with 10 bases between the two ends. The CDR3 runs 13 residues. Germline loops: CDR1 SGHKS, CDR2 YYEKEE (reference sequence). Here the CDR3 reads CASSLVSTGGYTF. The CDR3 nucleotides are TGTGCCAGCAGCTTGGTCTCGACCGGTGGCTACACCTTC. The variable domain in full, with the rest retrieved from reference TRBV5-5 and TRBJ1-2, is DAGVTQSPTHLIKTRGQQVTLRCSPISGHKSVSWYQQVLGQGPQFIFQYYEKEERGRGNFPDRFSARQFPNYSSELNVNALLLGDSALYLCASSLVSTGGYTFGSGTRLTVV.

This chain joins TRBV5-1 and TRBJ2-7, with D maybe TRBD2 (7 bases). The CDR3 spans 16 residues. V was trimmed by 0 bases and J by 3 bases, leaving 16 bases between them. Looked up from germline, CDR1 is SGHRS and CDR2 is YFSETQ. The CDR3 here is CASSLAAPGEGYEQYF. In nucleotides, the CDR3 is TGCGCCAGCAGCTTGGCGGCCCCAGGGGAGGGCTACGAGCAGTACTTC.

This clone was observed a handful of times. The chain employs TRBV7-2 and TRBJ2-7; TRBD2 might be the D (6 bases). The CDR3 loop spans 16 amino acids. From germline, CDR1 is SGHTA and CDR2 FQGNSA. V lost 1 base to trimming and J lost 4 bases, with 17 bases between them. The CDR3 nucleotides are TGTGCCAGCAGCTTAGGTAGCGGAGTCACCCCTTACGAGCAGTACTTC. Translating gives CASSLGSGVTPYEQYF.

The V call is TRBV5-1, the J call TRBJ2-2; unclear D gene. Germline assignment: CDR1 SGHRS and CDR2 YFSETQ. V was clipped by 2 bases and J by 5 bases, with 13 bases between them. The CDR3 sequence is 15 residues long. Written as DNA, the CDR3 is TGCGCCAGCAGCTTCTTCGGCTCCGGGACCGGGGAGCTGTTTTTT. Amino acid sequence: CASSFFGSGTGELFF.

This chain joins TRBV9 and TRBJ1-4, with D tentatively TRBD1 (5 bases). The V and J ends lost 0 bases and 8 bases respectively, with 14 bases between them. This CDR3 is built from 15 residues. Germline assignment: CDR1 SGDLS and CDR2 YYNGEE. CDR3 in DNA: TGTGCCAGCAGCGTAGATCAGGGAGGTCGCGAAAAACTGTTTTTT. Protein sequence: CASSVDQGGREKLFF.